The source of this T cell receptor (beta chain) is a study of identical twins. Trimming removed 0 bases from V and 0 bases from J, with 5 bases in between. This CDR3 region has 13 residues. Germline assignment: CDR1 DFQATT and CDR2 SNEGSKA (reference sequence). Ten or more counts support this clonotype. Healthy Caucasian individuals made up all the donors. TCRdb fed the 5' RACE reads into MiXCR, producing one record per CDR3 protein. Of 600,000 to 850,000 distinct CDR3 sequences in the sample, around a sixth were seen once. These data are also associated with another study on T cells expressing NK-cell markers. That source adds: According to the study, TCR beta repertoires originated from sorted CD3+CD56+NKG2C+, CD3+CD56+NKG2C- and CD3+CD56-NKG2C+ T cells. HCMV seropositivity characterized seven of the eight sequenced donors, and seronegativity one.

The chain is built from TRBV20-1 and TRBJ1-1; D is unclear. Sequencing was performed on PBMCs. The sequence came from a woman between 18 and 29 years old in good health. The CDR3 here is CSARDGMNTEAFF. DNA of the CDR3: TGCAGTGCTAGAGATGGGATGAACACTGAAGCTTTCTTT.